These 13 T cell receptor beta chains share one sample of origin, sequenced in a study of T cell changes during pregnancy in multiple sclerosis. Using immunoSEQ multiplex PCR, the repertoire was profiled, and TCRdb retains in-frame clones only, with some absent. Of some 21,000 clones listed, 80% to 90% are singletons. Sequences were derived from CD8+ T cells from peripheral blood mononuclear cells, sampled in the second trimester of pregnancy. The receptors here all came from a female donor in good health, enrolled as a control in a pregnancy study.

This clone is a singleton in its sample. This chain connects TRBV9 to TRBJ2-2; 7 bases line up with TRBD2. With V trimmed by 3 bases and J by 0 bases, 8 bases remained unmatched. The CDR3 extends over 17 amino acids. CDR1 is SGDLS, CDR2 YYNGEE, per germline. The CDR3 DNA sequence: TGTGCCAGCAGCGCTCAGAGGCTAGCGGCGAACACCGGGGAGCTGTTTTTT. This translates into CASSAQRLAANTGELFF.

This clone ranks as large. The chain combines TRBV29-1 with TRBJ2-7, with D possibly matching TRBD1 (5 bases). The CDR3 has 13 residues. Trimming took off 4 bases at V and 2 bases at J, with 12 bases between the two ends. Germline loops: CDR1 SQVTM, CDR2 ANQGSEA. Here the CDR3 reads CSVVKGNTYEQYF. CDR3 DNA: TGCAGCGTTGTGAAGGGGAATACCTACGAGCAGTACTTC.

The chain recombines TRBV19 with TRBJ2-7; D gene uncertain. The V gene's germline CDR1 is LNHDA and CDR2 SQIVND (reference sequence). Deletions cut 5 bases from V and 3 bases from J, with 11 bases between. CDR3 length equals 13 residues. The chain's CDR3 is CASSAGGGYEQYF. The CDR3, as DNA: TGTGCCAGTAGTGCCGGCGGCGGCTACGAGCAGTACTTC.

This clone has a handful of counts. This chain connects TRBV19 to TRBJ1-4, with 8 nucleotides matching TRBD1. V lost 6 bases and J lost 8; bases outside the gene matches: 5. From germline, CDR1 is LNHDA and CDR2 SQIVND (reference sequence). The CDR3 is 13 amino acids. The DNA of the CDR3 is TGTGCCAGTAGCGATTGGACAGGGGAAAAACTGTTTTTT. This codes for CASSDWTGEKLFF.

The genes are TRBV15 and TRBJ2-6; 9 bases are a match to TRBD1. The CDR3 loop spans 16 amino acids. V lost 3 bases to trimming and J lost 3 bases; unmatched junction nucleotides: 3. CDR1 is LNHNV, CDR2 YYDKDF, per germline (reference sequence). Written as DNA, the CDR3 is TGTGCCACCAGCAGGACAGGGGGTCATGGGGCCAACGTCCTGACTTTC. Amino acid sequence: CATSRTGGHGANVLTF.

Here the CDR3 DNA reads TGTGCCAGCAGTTTACCCCTGATAGCGGGCAACTCCTACAATGAGCAGTTCTTC. It specifies CASSLPLIAGNSYNEQFF. The chain joins TRBV28 to TRBJ2-1; 7 bases map to TRBD2. Germline loops: CDR1 MDHEN, CDR2 SYDVKM. V lost 2 bases, J lost 0 bases, and 10 bases stayed unmatched. The CDR3 totals 18 residues.

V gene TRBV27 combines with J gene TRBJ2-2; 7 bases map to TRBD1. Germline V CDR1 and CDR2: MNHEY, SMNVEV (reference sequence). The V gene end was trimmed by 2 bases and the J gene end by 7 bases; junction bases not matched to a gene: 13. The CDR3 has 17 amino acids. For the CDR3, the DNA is TGTGCCAGCAGTTTACTACTGGACAGGCAAACGGGCGGGGAGCTGTTTTTT. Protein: CASSLLLDRQTGGELFF.

This CDR3 is CASRHSDGGGDEQFF. CDR3 in DNA: TGTGCCAGCCGCCATAGTGATGGAGGGGGGGATGAGCAGTTCTTC. This chain joins TRBV6-5 and TRBJ2-1; tentatively, D is TRBD2 (7 bases). CDR3 length equals 15 residues. Trimming removed 8 bases at V and 8 bases at J, with 22 bases between. Per germline, CDR1 MNHEY and CDR2 SVGAGI.

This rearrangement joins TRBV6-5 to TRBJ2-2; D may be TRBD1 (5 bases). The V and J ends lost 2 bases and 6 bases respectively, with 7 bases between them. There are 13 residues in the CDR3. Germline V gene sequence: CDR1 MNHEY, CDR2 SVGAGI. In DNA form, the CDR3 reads TGTGCCAGCAGTTACGGGGCTTCCGGGGAGCTGTTTTTT. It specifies CASSYGASGELFF.

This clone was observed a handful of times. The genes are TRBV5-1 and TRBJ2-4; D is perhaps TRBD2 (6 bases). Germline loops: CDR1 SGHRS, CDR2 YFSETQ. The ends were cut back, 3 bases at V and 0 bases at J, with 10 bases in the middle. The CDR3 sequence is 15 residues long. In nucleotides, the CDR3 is TGCGCCAGCAGCTGGGGAGGTGGAGCCAAAAACATTCAGTACTTC. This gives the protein CASSWGGGAKNIQYF.

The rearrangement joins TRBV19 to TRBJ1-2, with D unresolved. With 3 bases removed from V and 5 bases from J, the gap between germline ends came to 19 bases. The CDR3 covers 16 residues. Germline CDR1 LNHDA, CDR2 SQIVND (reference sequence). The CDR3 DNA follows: TGTGCCAGTAGTATGGTGGAATCGGGCAGACTATATGGCTACACCTTC. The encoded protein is CASSMVESGRLYGYTF.

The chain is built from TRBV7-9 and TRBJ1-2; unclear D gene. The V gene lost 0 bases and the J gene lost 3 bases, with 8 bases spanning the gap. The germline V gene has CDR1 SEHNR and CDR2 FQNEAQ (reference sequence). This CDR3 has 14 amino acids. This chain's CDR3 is CASSLASRDYGYTF. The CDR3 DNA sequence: TGTGCCAGCAGCTTAGCGAGTCGCGACTATGGCTACACCTTC.

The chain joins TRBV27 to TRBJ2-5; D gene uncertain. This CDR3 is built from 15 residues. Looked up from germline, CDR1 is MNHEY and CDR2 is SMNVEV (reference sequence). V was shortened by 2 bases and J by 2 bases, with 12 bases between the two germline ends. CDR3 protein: CASSLSAGLQETQYF. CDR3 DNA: TGTGCCAGCAGTTTAAGTGCAGGTTTACAAGAGACCCAGTACTTC.